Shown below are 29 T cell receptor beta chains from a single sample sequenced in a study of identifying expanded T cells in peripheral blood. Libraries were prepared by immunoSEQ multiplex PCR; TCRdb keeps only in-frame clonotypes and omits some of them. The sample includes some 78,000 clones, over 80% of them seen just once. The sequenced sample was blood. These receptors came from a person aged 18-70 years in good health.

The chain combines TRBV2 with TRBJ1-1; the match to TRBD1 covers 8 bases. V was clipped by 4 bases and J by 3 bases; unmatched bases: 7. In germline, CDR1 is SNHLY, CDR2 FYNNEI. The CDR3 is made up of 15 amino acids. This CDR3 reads CASSGTGRGDTEAFF. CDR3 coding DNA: TGTGCCAGCAGTGGGACAGGGAGGGGGGACACTGAAGCTTTCTTT.

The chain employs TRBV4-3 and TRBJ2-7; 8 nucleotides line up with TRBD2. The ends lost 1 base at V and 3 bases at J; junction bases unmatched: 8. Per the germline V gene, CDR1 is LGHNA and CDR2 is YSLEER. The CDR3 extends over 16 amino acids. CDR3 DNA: TGCGCCAGCAGCCAAGGAGCGGGAGTTGGTATCTACGAGCAGTACTTC. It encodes CASSQGAGVGIYEQYF.

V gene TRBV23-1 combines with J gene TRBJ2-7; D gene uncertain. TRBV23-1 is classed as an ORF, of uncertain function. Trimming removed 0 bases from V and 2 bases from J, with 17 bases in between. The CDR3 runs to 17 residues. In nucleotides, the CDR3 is TGCGCCAGCAGTCAATCGTTGGCAGCGCGAATAACCTACGAGCAGTACTTC. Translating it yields CASSQSLAARITYEQYF.

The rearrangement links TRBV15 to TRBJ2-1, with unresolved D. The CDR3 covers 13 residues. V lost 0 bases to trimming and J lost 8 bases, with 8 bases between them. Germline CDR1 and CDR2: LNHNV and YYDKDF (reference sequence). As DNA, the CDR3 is TGTGCCACCAGCAGAGATTATTATTATGAGCAGTTCTTC. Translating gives CATSRDYYYEQFF.

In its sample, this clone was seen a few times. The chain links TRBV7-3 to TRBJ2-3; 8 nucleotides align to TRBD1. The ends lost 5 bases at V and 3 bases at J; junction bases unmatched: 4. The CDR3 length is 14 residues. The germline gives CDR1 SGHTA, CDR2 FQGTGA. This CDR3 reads CASSRGQGTDTQYF. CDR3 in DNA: TGTGCCAGCAGCCGAGGACAGGGTACAGATACGCAGTATTTT. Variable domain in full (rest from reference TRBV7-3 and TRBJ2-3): GAGVSQTPSNKVTEKGKYVELRCDPISGHTALYWYRQSLGQGPEFLIYFQGTGAADDSGLPNDRFFAVRPEGSVSTLKIQRTERGDSAVYLCASSRGQGTDTQYFGPGTRLTVL.

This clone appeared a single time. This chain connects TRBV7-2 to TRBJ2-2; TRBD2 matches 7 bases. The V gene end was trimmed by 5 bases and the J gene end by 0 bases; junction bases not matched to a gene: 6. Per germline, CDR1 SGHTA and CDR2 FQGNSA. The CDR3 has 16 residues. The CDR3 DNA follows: TGTGCCAGCAGCCTGGTAGCGGGTCCGAACACCGGGGAGCTGTTTTTT. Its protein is CASSLVAGPNTGELFF. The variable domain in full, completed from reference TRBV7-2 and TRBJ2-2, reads GAGVSQSPSNKVTEKGKDVELRCDPISGHTALYWYRQSLGQGLEFLIYFQGNSAPDKSGLPSDRFSAERTGGSVSTLTIQRTQQEDSAVYLCASSLVAGPNTGELFFGEGSRLTVL.

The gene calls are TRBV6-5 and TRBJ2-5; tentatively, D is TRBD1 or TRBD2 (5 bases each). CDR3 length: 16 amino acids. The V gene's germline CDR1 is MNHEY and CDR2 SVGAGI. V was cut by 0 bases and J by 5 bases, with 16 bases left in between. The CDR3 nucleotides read TGTGCCAGCAGTTACTCGAACTTGTTGTGGGGGGAGACCCAGTACTTC. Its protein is CASSYSNLLWGETQYF.

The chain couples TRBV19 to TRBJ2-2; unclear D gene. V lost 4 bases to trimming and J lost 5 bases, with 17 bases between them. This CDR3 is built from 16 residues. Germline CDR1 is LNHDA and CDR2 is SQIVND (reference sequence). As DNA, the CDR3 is TGTGCCAGTAGTACGCGCTCGGACGGATTAACCGGGGAGCTGTTTTTT. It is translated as CASSTRSDGLTGELFF.

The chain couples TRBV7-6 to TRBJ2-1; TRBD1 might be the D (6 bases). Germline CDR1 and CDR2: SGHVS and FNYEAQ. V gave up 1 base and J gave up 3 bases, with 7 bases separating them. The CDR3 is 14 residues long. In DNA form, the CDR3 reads TGTGCCAGCAGCTTAGAGGACAGCTACAATGAGCAGTTCTTC. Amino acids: CASSLEDSYNEQFF. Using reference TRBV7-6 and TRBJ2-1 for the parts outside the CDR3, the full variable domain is GAGVSQSPRYKVTKRGQDVALRCDPISGHVSLYWYRQALGQGPEFLTYFNYEAQQDKSGLPNDRFSAERPEGSISTLTIQRTEQRDSAMYRCASSLEDSYNEQFFGPGTRLTVL.

CDR3 coding DNA: TGTGCCAGTATGAGGACCGCACAAGAATATGGCTACACCTTC. Amino acid sequence: CASMRTAQEYGYTF. V and J are TRBV19 and TRBJ1-2; D call uncertain. Trimming removed 7 bases from V and 5 bases from J, with 17 bases in between. The germline V gene encodes CDR1 LNHDA and CDR2 SQIVND (reference sequence). The CDR3 spans 14 residues.

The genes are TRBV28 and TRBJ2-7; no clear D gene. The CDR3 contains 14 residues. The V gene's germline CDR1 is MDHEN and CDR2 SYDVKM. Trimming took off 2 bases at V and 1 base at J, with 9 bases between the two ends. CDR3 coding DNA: TGTGCCAGCAGTTTACTCGCGGCGTCCTACGAGCAGTACTTC. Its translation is CASSLLAASYEQYF.

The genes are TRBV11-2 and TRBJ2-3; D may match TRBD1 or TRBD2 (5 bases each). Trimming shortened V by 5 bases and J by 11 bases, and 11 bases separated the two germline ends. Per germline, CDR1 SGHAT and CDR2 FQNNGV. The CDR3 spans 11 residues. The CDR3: CASSTGTLQYF. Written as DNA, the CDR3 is TGTGCCAGCAGCACCGGGACCTTGCAGTATTTT.

The CDR3: CASSSVPMNTEAFF. CDR3 nucleotide sequence: TGTGCCAGCAGCTCTGTCCCCATGAACACTGAAGCTTTCTTT. This sequence joins TRBV7-9 and TRBJ1-1, with unresolved D. V dropped 4 bases and J dropped 0 bases, with 9 bases sitting between them. Germline V CDR1 and CDR2: SEHNR, FQNEAQ (reference sequence). CDR3 length: 14 amino acids.

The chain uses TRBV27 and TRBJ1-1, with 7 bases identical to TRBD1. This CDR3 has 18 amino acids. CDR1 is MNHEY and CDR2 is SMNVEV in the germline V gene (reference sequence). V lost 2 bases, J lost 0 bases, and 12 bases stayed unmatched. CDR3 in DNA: TGTGCCAGCAGTTTAACCAGGGGGGTGTTAAGGATGAACACTGAAGCTTTCTTT. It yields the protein CASSLTRGVLRMNTEAFF.

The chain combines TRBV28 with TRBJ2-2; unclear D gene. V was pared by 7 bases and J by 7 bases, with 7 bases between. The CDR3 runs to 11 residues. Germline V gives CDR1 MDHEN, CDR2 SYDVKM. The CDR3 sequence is CASTLNGELFF. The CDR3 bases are TGTGCCAGCACGTTAAACGGGGAGCTGTTTTTT.

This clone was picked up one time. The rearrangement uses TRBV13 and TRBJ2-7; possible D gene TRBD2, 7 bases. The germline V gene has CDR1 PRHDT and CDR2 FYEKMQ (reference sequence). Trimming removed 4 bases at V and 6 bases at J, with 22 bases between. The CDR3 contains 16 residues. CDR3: CASSSQGRGGIGEQYF. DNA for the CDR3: TGTGCCAGCAGCTCCCAGGGGAGGGGCGGAATTGGCGAGCAGTACTTC.

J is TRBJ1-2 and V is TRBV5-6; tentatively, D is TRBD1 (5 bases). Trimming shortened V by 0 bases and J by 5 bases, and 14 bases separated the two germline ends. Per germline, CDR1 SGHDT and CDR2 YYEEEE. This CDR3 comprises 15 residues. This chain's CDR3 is CASSLDGQGGYGYTF. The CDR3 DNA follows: TGTGCCAGCAGCTTGGATGGGCAGGGTGGATATGGCTACACCTTC.

Here the CDR3 reads CASSQVDRGITDTQYF. CDR3 nucleotide sequence: TGCGCCAGCAGCCAAGTTGACAGGGGGATTACAGATACGCAGTATTTT. The rearrangement uses TRBV4-1 and TRBJ2-3, with 9 bases lining up with TRBD1. J lost 3 bases, V lost 1 base, and 5 bases had no gene match. Germline V CDR1 and CDR2: MGHRA, YSYEKL. This CDR3 has 16 amino acids.

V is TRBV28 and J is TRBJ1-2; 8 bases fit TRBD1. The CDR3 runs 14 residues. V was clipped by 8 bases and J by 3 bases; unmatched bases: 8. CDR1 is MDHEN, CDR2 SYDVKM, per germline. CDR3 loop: CASHSGGAYYGYTF. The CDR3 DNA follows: TGTGCCAGCCATTCAGGGGGCGCATACTATGGCTACACCTTC.

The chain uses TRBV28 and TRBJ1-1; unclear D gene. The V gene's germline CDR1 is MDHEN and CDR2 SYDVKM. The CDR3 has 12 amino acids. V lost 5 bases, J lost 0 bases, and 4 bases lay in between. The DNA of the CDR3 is TGTGCCAGCAGTCCATTGAACACTGAAGCTTTCTTT. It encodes CASSPLNTEAFF.

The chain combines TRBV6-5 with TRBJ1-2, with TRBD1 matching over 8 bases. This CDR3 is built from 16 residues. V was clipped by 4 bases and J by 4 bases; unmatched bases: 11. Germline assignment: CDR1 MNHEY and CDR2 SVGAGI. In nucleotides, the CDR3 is TGTGCCAGCAGTTCGGACAGGGCGGCTATGATCTATGGCTACACCTTC. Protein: CASSSDRAAMIYGYTF.

The CDR3 DNA sequence: TGTGCCACCAGCAGAGAAGGGAGCGGGAGATCGAATGAGCAGTTCTTC. This gives the protein CATSREGSGRSNEQFF. The chain couples TRBV15 to TRBJ2-1; 8 positions match TRBD2. V dropped 0 bases and J dropped 7; count of bases not matched to a gene: 8. This CDR3 comprises 16 residues. Germline V gives CDR1 LNHNV, CDR2 YYDKDF (reference sequence). The complete variable domain, with remaining parts taken from reference TRBV15 and TRBJ2-1, reads DAMVIQNPRYQVTQFGKPVTLSCSQTLNHNVMYWYQQKSSQAPKLLFHYYDKDFNNEADTPDNFQSRRPNTSFCFLDIRSPGLGDTAMYLCATSREGSGRSNEQFFGPGTRLTVL.

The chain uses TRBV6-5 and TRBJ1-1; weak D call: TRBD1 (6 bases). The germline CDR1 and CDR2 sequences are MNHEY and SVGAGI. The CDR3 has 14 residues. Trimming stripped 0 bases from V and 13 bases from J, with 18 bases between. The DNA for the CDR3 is TGTGCCAGCAGTTACTCGGAGAGGTCAGGGGAGGATTTCTTT. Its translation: CASSYSERSGEDFF.

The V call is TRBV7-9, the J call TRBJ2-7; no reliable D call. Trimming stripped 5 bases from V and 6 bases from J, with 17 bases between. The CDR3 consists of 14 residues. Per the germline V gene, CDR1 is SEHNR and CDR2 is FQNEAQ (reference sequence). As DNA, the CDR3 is TGTGCCAGCAGCCTGGACCCCTTGAGTAGCGAGCAGTACTTC. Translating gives CASSLDPLSSEQYF. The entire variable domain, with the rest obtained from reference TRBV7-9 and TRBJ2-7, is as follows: DTGVSQNPRHKITKRGQNVTFRCDPISEHNRLYWYRQTLGQGPEFLTYFQNEAQLEKSRLLSDRFSAERPKGSFSTLEIQRTEQGDSAMYLCASSLDPLSSEQYFGPGTRLTVT.

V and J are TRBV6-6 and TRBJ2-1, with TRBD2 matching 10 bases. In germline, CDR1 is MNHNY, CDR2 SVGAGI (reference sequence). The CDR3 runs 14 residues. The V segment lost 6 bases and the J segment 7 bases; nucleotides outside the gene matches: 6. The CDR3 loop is CASRAPGLANEQFF. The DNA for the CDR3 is TGTGCCAGCAGAGCGCCGGGACTAGCGAATGAGCAGTTCTTC.

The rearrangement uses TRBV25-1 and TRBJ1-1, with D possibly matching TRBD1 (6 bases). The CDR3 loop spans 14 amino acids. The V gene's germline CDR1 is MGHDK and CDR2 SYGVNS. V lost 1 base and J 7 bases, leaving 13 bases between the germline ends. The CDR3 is CASSESGGPDEAFF. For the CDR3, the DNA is TGTGCCAGCAGTGAATCGGGGGGCCCTGATGAAGCTTTCTTT.

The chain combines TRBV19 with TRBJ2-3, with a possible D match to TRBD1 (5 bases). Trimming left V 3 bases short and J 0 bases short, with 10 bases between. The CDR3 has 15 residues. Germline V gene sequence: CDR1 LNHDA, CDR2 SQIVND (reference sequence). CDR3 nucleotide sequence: TGTGCCAGTAGTATGGGCGACAGTAGCACAGATACGCAGTATTTT. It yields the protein CASSMGDSSTDTQYF. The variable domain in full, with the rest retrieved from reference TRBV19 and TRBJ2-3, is DGGITQSPKYLFRKEGQNVTLSCEQNLNHDAMYWYRQDPGQGLRLIYYSQIVNDFQKGDIAEGYSVSREKKESFPLTVTSAQKNPTAFYLCASSMGDSSTDTQYFGPGTRLTVL.

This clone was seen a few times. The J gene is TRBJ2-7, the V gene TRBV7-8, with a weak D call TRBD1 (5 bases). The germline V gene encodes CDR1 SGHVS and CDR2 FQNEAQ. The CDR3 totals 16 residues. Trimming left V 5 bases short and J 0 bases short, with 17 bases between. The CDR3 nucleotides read TGTGCCAGCAGCCTAGGGGCAGGCCGAAGCTCCTACGAGCAGTACTTC. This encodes CASSLGAGRSSYEQYF.

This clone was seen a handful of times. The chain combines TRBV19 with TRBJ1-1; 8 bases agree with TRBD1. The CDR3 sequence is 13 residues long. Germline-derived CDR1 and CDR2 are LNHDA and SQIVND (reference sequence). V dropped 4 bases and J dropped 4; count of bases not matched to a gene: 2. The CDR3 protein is CASSKTGGTEAFF. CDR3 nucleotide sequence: TGTGCCAGTAGTAAAACAGGGGGCACTGAAGCTTTCTTT.